The 3 T cell receptor beta chains given below trace back to one sample, sequenced in a study of cytomegalovirus exposure and HLA in healthy donors. TCRdb's copy holds only in-frame clones and misses some; the assay was immunoSEQ multiplex PCR. Among about 140,000 clones, 70% to 90% were seen once, and the ten largest hold roughly 7.7%. Sample: PBMCs. The receptors derive from a woman aged 18 to 35 in good health and CMV-seropositive.

This clone was found a few times. The rearrangement uses TRBV18 and TRBJ1-5, with D tentatively TRBD1 (6 bases). Germline V lookup: CDR1 KGHSH, CDR2 LQKENI. Trimming shortened V by 1 base and J by 3 bases, and 7 bases separated the two germline ends. This CDR3 spans 14 amino acids. The CDR3 spells CASSPRQANQPQHF. CDR3 nucleotides: TGTGCCAGCTCACCACGACAGGCCAATCAGCCCCAGCATTTT.

This clone was recorded once. The gene calls are TRBV7-2 and TRBJ2-7, with no clear D. Germline loops: CDR1 SGHTA, CDR2 FQGNSA. This CDR3 has 13 residues. Trimming stripped 5 bases from V and 4 bases from J, with 12 bases between. Here the CDR3 reads CASSQQLTYEQYF. CDR3 sequence (DNA): TGTGCCAGCAGCCAACAGTTAACGTACGAGCAGTACTTC.

This chain links TRBV6-6 with TRBJ2-5; the D gene is possibly TRBD2 (6 bases). Between the trimmed V and J ends, which lost 4 bases and 2 bases, there was a span of 8 bases. Germline loops: CDR1 MNHNY, CDR2 SVGAGI (reference sequence). The length of the CDR3 is 13 residues. Here the CDR3 reads CASSLLAQETQYF. The CDR3 nucleotides read TGTGCCAGCAGTTTACTAGCTCAAGAGACCCAGTACTTC.